The clone carrying this TCR beta chain was seen many times. This sample was included in a study of spatial heterogeneity in lung cancer. For the study at large: Sequencing consistently turned up more beta-chain sequences than alpha-chain sequences.

Noted time point: blood at routine non-recurrence follow-up after resection. Unsorted whole RNA of tumor, nontumor lung or frozen PBMC was sequenced. V lost 1 base and J lost 9, with 14 bases in between. The germline gives CDR1 SGHTA, CDR2 FQGNSA. The CDR3 has 14 amino acids. A unique molecular identifier was attached to every TCR cDNA molecule. TCRdb reprocessed the 5' RACE reads via MiXCR and lists one record per CDR3 protein. The table has 45,000 to 65,000 distinct CDR3 sequences, less than 9% seen once. This chain joins TRBV7-2 and TRBJ2-3, with D maybe TRBD2 (5 bases). The source of this sequence is a female donor with early-stage non-small cell lung cancer. Sequencing used PBMCs, obtained at follow-up. CDR3 coding DNA: TGTGCCAGCAGCTTAGGCCGGGCGGGCGGAACGCAGTATTTT. This gives the protein CASSLGRAGGTQYF. The full variable domain, completed using reference TRBV7-2 and TRBJ2-3, is GAGVSQSPSNKVTEKGKDVELRCDPISGHTALYWYRQSLGQGLEFLIYFQGNSAPDKSGLPSDRFSAERTGGSVSTLTIQRTQQEDSAVYLCASSLGRAGGTQYFGPGTRLTVL.